The entry below gives a single T cell receptor (beta chain) sequence along with its context. Its antigen is unidentified. This sample was included in a study of identical twins. General study results and limits: Conclusions relied on cross-sectional statistical analysis, not following the same donors.

TCRdb used MiXCR to reprocess the 5' RACE reads, holding one entry per CDR3 protein. This sample has 450,000 to 600,000 distinct CDR3 sequences, with around 24% found just once. V was cut by 4 bases and J by 12 bases, with 25 bases left in between. This CDR3 has 15 residues. Germline CDR1 is SGHRS and CDR2 is YFSETQ. Separately, the same data were catalogued under a study of yellow fever vaccine responses in identical twins.

This sequence joins TRBV5-1 and TRBJ2-5, with D maybe TRBD1 (7 bases). This receptor was taken from a young woman in good health. The sequenced material came from CD4+ T cells sorted from blood. The CDR3 nucleotides are TGCGCCAGCAGCCTCACGGACCCGGGACAGCAGCGGGAGTACTTC. This encodes CASSLTDPGQQREYF. Combining the CDR3 with reference TRBV5-1 and TRBJ2-5 gives the whole variable domain KAGVTQTPRYLIKTRGQQVTLSCSPISGHRSVSWYQQTPGQGLQFLFEYFSETQRNKGNFPGRFSGRQFSNSRSEMNVSTLELGDSALYLCASSLTDPGQQREYFGPGTRLLVL.